What follows are 23 T cell receptor beta chains derived from one specimen sequenced in a study of graft-versus-host responses after intestinal transplantation. Some clones are missing from TCRdb's copy, which holds only in-frame ones; the method was immunoSEQ multiplex PCR. The sample holds approximately 82,000 clones, approximately 95% seen once. No antigens are known for them. Sequencing used unstimulated CD8+ T cells sorted from spleen or lymph node cells, obtained before transplant. The receptor set was obtained from a human donor who was the organ donor for an intestinal transplant.

This clone has just one count. The genes are TRBV4-1 and TRBJ2-1, with 9 nucleotides matching TRBD2. Germline trimming cut 1 base from V and 6 bases from J; bases unmatched to any gene: 22. The CDR3 has 21 residues. Per germline, CDR1 MGHRA and CDR2 YSYEKL. CDR3 in DNA: TGCGCCAGCAGCCAAGTCATCTTCAAGGCTAGCGGGGCCCTTGAGGGCAATGAGCAGTTCTTC. This encodes CASSQVIFKASGALEGNEQFF.

This chain connects TRBV7-9 to TRBJ1-4, with D possibly TRBD1 on 5 matching bases. The CDR3 runs to 13 residues. CDR1 is SEHNR and CDR2 is FQNEAQ in the germline V gene (reference sequence). Trimming took 10 bases from V and 4 from J, leaving 13 bases between them. The CDR3, as DNA: TGTGCCACCGACAGTGACGGTAATGAAAAACTGTTTTTT. It specifies CATDSDGNEKLFF.

The V gene is TRBV19, the J gene TRBJ2-7, with D possibly TRBD2 on 5 matching bases. V lost 3 bases and J 4 bases, leaving 10 bases between the germline ends. Germline-derived CDR1 and CDR2 are LNHDA and SQIVND (reference sequence). This CDR3 contains 13 residues. Here the CDR3 reads CASSISVAYEQYF. The DNA for the CDR3 is TGTGCCAGTAGTATTAGCGTGGCTTACGAGCAGTACTTC.

This chain joins TRBV4-2 and TRBJ1-5; TRBD1 agrees at 7 bases. J was trimmed by 2 bases and V by 4 bases; bases with no gene match: 5. The germline gives CDR1 LGHNA, CDR2 YNFKEQ. The CDR3 runs to 15 residues. CDR3 nucleotides: TGTGCCAGCAGCCCCCAGGGGGAAGGCAATCAGCCCCAGCATTTT. Protein: CASSPQGEGNQPQHF.

This sequence joins TRBV7-9 and TRBJ2-7; 7 positions match TRBD1. Trimming at V came to 6 bases and at J to 0 bases, leaving 8 bases not matched to a gene. There are 15 residues in the CDR3. CDR1 is SEHNR, CDR2 FQNEAQ, per germline (reference sequence). This CDR3 reads CASSSPGQPSYEQYF. CDR3 DNA: TGTGCCAGCAGTTCGCCGGGACAGCCCTCCTACGAGCAGTACTTC.

This sequence joins TRBV12-2 and TRBJ2-5; the table's D call, TRBD1, has no DNA check behind it. The J call may be mistaken, given a closer DNA end match to TRBJ2-7. TRBV12-2 is described as a pseudogene. There are 13 residues in the CDR3. The CDR3 here is CASRLQGTYEQYF. The CDR3 bases are TGTGCAAGTCGCTTACAGGGGACCTACGAGCAGTACTTC.

This chain joins TRBV25-1 and TRBJ2-1; maybe TRBD2 (6 bases). The CDR3 spans 16 residues. V dropped 4 bases and J dropped 3 bases, with 16 bases sitting between them. Germline loops: CDR1 MGHDK, CDR2 SYGVNS. The CDR3 is CASSGVGSGDYNEQFF. The CDR3 DNA reads TGTGCCAGCAGTGGGGTGGGTAGCGGAGACTACAATGAGCAGTTCTTC.

This chain connects TRBV5-5 to TRBJ1-1; D may be TRBD1 (6 bases). The CDR3 sequence is 16 residues long. V was clipped by 0 bases and J by 0 bases, with 12 bases between them. Germline V gene sequence: CDR1 SGHKS, CDR2 YYEKEE (reference sequence). In DNA form, the CDR3 reads TGTGCCAGCAGCTTGGTCGGACAGCCCATGAACACTGAAGCTTTCTTT. Translated, it gives CASSLVGQPMNTEAFF.

The chain carries TRBV5-1 and TRBJ1-1; tentatively, D is TRBD1 (5 bases). Deletions cut 4 bases from V and 7 bases from J, with 17 bases between. The CDR3 consists of 14 residues. In germline, CDR1 is SGHRS, CDR2 YFSETQ. CDR3 in DNA: TGCGCCAGCAGCCTGCAGCCGTCAGGGATTGAAGCTTTCTTT. This encodes CASSLQPSGIEAFF.

This chain connects TRBV28 to TRBJ1-2; 7 bases are a match to TRBD1. Germline V gene lookup returns CDR1 MDHEN and CDR2 SYDVKM. The V and J ends lost 3 bases and 6 bases, in that order; junction bases with no gene match: 1. The CDR3 extends over 12 amino acids. The chain's CDR3 is CASSLRGHGYTF. In DNA, the CDR3 is TGTGCCAGCAGTTTGAGGGGGCATGGCTACACCTTC.

The V gene is TRBV6-6, the J gene TRBJ1-2; tentative D call: TRBD1 (5 bases). There are 15 residues in the CDR3. V was clipped by 1 base and J by 6 bases, with 15 bases between them. Looked up from germline, CDR1 is MNHNY and CDR2 is SVGAGI (reference sequence). The CDR3 DNA reads TGTGCCAGCAGTTACTGCCCCAGGGCGTGTGATGGCTACACCTTC. Amino acid sequence: CASSYCPRACDGYTF.

This rearrangement joins TRBV15 to TRBJ1-2; TRBD1 might be the D (5 bases). CDR3 length: 18 amino acids. Germline CDR1 LNHNV, CDR2 YYDKDF (reference sequence). V was cut by 2 bases and J by 4 bases, with 23 bases left in between. The CDR3 nucleotides are TGTGCCACCAGCAGAATTCCACCCAGGGTCGGCCTCTTCTATGGCTACACCTTC. Protein: CATSRIPPRVGLFYGYTF.

This chain joins TRBV28 and TRBJ2-1; 13 positions match TRBD2. Trimming at V came to 6 bases and at J to 5 bases, leaving 10 bases not matched to a gene. CDR3 length: 17 amino acids. Germline CDR1 reads MDHEN; CDR2 reads SYDVKM. As DNA, the CDR3 is TGTGCCAGCAGAGAACTAGCGGGAGGGCCCTCGAACAATGAGCAGTTCTTC. Translating it yields CASRELAGGPSNNEQFF.

The chain is built from TRBV7-3 and TRBJ1-2, with a possible D match to TRBD1 (6 bases). In germline, CDR1 is SGHTA, CDR2 FQGTGA. The CDR3 covers 18 residues. V gave up 4 bases and J gave up 8 bases, with 29 bases separating them. Written as DNA, the CDR3 is TGTGCCAGCAGCTCCTCGGGCGGCGACAGGCACCCCAGCTACGGCTACACCTTC. Translated, it gives CASSSSGGDRHPSYGYTF. Full variable domain (missing parts from reference TRBV7-3 and TRBJ1-2): GAGVSQTPSNKVTEKGKYVELRCDPISGHTALYWYRQSLGQGPEFLIYFQGTGAADDSGLPNDRFFAVRPEGSVSTLKIQRTERGDSAVYLCASSSSGGDRHPSYGYTFGSGTRLTVV.

This chain uses TRBV5-6 with TRBJ2-3, with D unresolved. The CDR3 length is 16 residues. Germline loops: CDR1 SGHDT, CDR2 YYEEEE. V was clipped by 2 bases and J by 0 bases, with 13 bases between them. The CDR3 reads CASSLSVRVSTDTQYF. The CDR3 DNA sequence: TGTGCCAGCAGCTTATCGGTCCGGGTGAGCACAGATACGCAGTATTTT. The whole variable domain, remainder taken from reference TRBV5-6 and TRBJ2-3, is DAGVTQSPTHLIKTRGQQVTLRCSPKSGHDTVSWYQQALGQGPQFIFQYYEEEERQRGNFPDRFSGHQFPNYSSELNVNALLLGDSALYLCASSLSVRVSTDTQYFGPGTRLTVL.

This clone was recorded only once. The chain uses TRBV6-1 and TRBJ2-1; TRBD2 aligns across 7 bases. CDR3 length: 15 residues. Germline assignment: CDR1 MNHNS and CDR2 SASEGT. V lost 2 bases to trimming and J lost 3 bases; unmatched junction nucleotides: 4. The chain's CDR3 is CASSELAVNYNEQFF. The CDR3 nucleotides are TGTGCCAGCAGTGAACTAGCGGTTAACTACAATGAGCAGTTCTTC.

The J gene is TRBJ1-3, the V gene TRBV4-1; D remains ambiguous. The germline CDR1 and CDR2 sequences are MGHRA and YSYEKL. This CDR3 region has 15 residues. V shed 2 bases and J shed 3 bases, with 11 bases lying between them. The CDR3 sequence is CASSQRWAGGNTIYF. The CDR3 bases are TGCGCCAGCAGCCAACGTTGGGCCGGTGGAAACACCATATATTTT.

The gene calls are TRBV13 and TRBJ2-7; TRBD2 matches 11 bases. The junction had 6 bases not matched to a gene; V was cut back by 4 bases and J by 4 bases. In germline, CDR1 is PRHDT, CDR2 FYEKMQ (reference sequence). The CDR3 covers 15 residues. CDR3 in amino acids: CASSWVAGGRYEQYF. CDR3 in DNA: TGTGCCAGCAGCTGGGTAGCGGGGGGGCGGTACGAGCAGTACTTC.

The chain recombines TRBV4-1 with TRBJ2-1; D possibly corresponds to TRBD2 (6 bases). The CDR3 loop spans 14 amino acids. The V end was cut by 3 bases, the J end by 8 bases, with 14 bases between. From germline, CDR1 is MGHRA and CDR2 YSYEKL. The CDR3 DNA reads TGCGCCAGCAGCCAGGGAGCGGGCTTCGATGAGCAGTTCTTC. It is translated as CASSQGAGFDEQFF.

The gene calls are TRBV25-1 and TRBJ2-3; no reliable D call. Germline loops: CDR1 MGHDK, CDR2 SYGVNS. CDR3 length: 11 amino acids. The V end lost 3 bases, the J end lost 7 bases, and 5 bases lay between the germline ends. The CDR3 sequence: CASSDGHTQYF. The CDR3 DNA is TGTGCCAGCAGTGATGGGCATACGCAGTATTTT.

This sequence joins TRBV6-5 and TRBJ1-4; D gene unclear. Trimming took 6 bases from V and 8 from J, leaving 7 bases between them. Germline loops: CDR1 MNHEY, CDR2 SVGAGI. This CDR3 region has 11 residues. The CDR3 bases are TGTGCCAGCAGCCCGGGGGAAAAACTGTTTTTT. Its translation: CASSPGEKLFF.

This clone was recorded only once. The chain links TRBV18 to TRBJ1-5; D unresolved. The CDR3 covers 13 residues. The V and J ends lost 3 bases and 4 bases respectively, with 7 bases between them. From germline, CDR1 is KGHSH and CDR2 LQKENI. Written as DNA, the CDR3 is TGTGCCAGCTCACCGACTGGGAATCAGCCCCAGCATTTT. This sequence encodes CASSPTGNQPQHF. Complete variable domain (other parts from reference TRBV18 and TRBJ1-5): NAGVMQNPRHLVRRRGQEARLRCSPMKGHSHVYWYRQLPEEGLKFMVYLQKENIIDESGMPKERFSAEFPKEGPSILRIQQVVRGDSAAYFCASSPTGNQPQHFGDGTRLSIL.

The rearrangement uses TRBV27 and TRBJ1-2, with D tentatively TRBD1 (6 bases). Trimming pared 6 bases from V and 7 bases from J, leaving 18 bases between. The CDR3 is made up of 14 amino acids. Germline V gene lookup returns CDR1 MNHEY and CDR2 SMNVEV (reference sequence). The CDR3 here is CASSQAGHPVGYTF. In DNA, the CDR3 is TGTGCCAGCAGCCAAGCGGGACATCCGGTTGGCTACACCTTC.